The TCR beta chain described here comes from a study of neoadjuvant anti-PD-1 for oral cavity cancer. This clone was counted only a few times. The CDR3 is 15 residues long. Deletions cut 1 base from V and 7 bases from J, with 16 bases between. Looked up from germline, CDR1 is SEHNR and CDR2 is FQNEAQ (reference sequence). TCRdb's copy holds only in-frame clones and misses some; the assay was immunoSEQ multiplex PCR. The sample gives 17,000 or so clones, approximately 64% of which show up once; 2.5% to 3% is in the top ten. The TCR sequence derives from a person aged 40 to 85 with oral cavity squamous cell carcinoma. J is TRBJ2-5 and V is TRBV7-9; D remains ambiguous. This specimen was PBMCs, taken before nivolumab (anti-PD-1) treatment. CDR3 sequence reads: CASSLGLASSGTQYF. In nucleotides, the CDR3 is TGTGCCAGCAGCTTAGGCCTCGCTAGTTCCGGGACCCAGTACTTC.